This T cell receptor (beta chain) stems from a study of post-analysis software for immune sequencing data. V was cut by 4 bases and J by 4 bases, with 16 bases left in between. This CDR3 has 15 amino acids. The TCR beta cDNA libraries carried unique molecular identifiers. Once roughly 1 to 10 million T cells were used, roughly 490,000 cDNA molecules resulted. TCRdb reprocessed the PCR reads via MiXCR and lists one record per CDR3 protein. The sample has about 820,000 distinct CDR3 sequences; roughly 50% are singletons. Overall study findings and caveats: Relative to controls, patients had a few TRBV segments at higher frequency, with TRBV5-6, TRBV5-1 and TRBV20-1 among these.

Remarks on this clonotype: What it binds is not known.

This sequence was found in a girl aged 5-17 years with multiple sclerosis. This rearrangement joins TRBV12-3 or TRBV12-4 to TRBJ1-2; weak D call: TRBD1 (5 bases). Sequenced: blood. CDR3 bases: TGTGCCAGCAGTTCAACCCCCCAGGGTGGCTATGGCTACACCTTC. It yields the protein CASSSTPQGGYGYTF.